What follows is one T cell receptor beta chain and its context. This record belongs to a study of T-cell reconstitution after alpha-beta-depleted transplantation in children. Per germline, CDR1 GTSNPN and CDR2 SVGIG (reference sequence). Deletions cut 2 bases from V and 2 bases from J, with 0 bases between. CDR3 length: 10 residues. The TCRbeta library was prepared with unique molecular identifiers. Using its own MiXCR run on the PCR reads, TCRdb lists one record per CDR3 protein. The sample contains a few hundred thousand distinct CDR3 sequences, more than 20% of which appear only once. This specimen consisted of PBMCs, obtained before TCRalphabeta/CD19-depleted stem cell transplant. This chain joins TRBV30 and TRBJ2-5, with unresolved D. The source of this sequence is a boy less than two years old with Wiskott-Aldrich syndrome, due to receive a stem cell transplant. CDR3 sequence: CAWSQETQYF. The CDR3 region has the DNA TGTGCCTGGAGTCAAGAGACCCAGTACTTC.